This T cell receptor (beta chain) was recovered during a study of regulatory T cells in long-lasting Graves disease. Time point of the sample: newly diagnosed GD, antithyroid drugs for less than 3 months. RNA from PBMCs was the source of the TCR library. iRepertoire HTBI primers and Arm-PCR of CDR3 regions built TCR beta libraries. MiXCR was run by TCRdb on the multiplex PCR reads, yielding one entry per CDR3 protein. The table has roughly 510,000 distinct CDR3 sequences, roughly 16% seen once; the top ten hold around 11%. V gave up 7 bases and J gave up 9 bases; unmatched junction bases: 8. The CDR3 contains 13 residues. This clonotype came up a few times. These data were likewise used in another study, on T cells in Graves' hyperthyroidism and ophthalmopathy.

This chain connects TRBV12-3 or TRBV12-4 to TRBJ2-1; 8 bases line up with TRBD2. The sample in question was peripheral blood mononuclear cells (PBMCs), obtained at new diagnosis, from a patient treated with antithyroid drugs. This clonotype originated in a man aged 18-30 years with Graves disease. In DNA form, the CDR3 reads TGTGCCAGCAAACTCCGGGAGGGCGGTGAGCAGTTCTTC. Translated, it gives CASKLREGGEQFF.